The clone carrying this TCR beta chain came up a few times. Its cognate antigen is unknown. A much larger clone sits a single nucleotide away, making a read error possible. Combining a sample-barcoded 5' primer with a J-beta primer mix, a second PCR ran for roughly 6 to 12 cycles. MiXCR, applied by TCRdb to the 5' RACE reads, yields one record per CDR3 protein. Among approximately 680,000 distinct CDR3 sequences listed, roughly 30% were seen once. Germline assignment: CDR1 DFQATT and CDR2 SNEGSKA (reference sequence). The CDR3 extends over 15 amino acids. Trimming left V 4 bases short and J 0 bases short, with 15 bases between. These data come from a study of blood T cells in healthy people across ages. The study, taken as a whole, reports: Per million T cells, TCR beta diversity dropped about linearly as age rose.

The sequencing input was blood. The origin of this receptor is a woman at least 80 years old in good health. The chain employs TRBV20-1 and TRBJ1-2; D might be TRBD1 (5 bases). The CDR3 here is CSANRDVSTNYGYTF. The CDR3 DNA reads TGCAGTGCTAACCGGGACGTTAGTACTAACTATGGCTACACCTTC.